Presented here are 8 T cell receptor beta chains from one specimen sequenced in a study of shared clonotypes between healthy human individuals. Assay: immunoSEQ multiplex PCR; the TCRdb copy retains only in-frame clones and omits some. The sample contains about 660,000 clones, 74% of which appear only once. Input material: memory CD4+ T cells sorted from blood. Subset given: CD45RA-negative fraction. Source of these receptors: a woman aged 25 to 39 in good health.

This rearrangement joins TRBV10-3 to TRBJ1-5; TRBD1 might be the D (5 bases). The germline CDR1 and CDR2 sequences are ENHRY and SYGVKD. Trimming took off 0 bases at V and 2 bases at J, with 14 bases between the two ends. The CDR3 length is 17 residues. CDR3 residues: CAISESGGGDGNQPQHF. DNA of the CDR3: TGTGCCATCAGTGAGTCAGGTGGAGGGGATGGCAATCAGCCCCAGCATTTT.

The chain links TRBV7-3 to TRBJ2-3; TRBD2 aligns across 15 bases. The CDR3 totals 17 residues. The ends lost 5 bases at V and 2 bases at J; junction bases unmatched: 5. Germline V gene sequence: CDR1 SGHTA, CDR2 FQGTGA. The chain's CDR3 is CASSPGTSGRTTDTQYF. The CDR3 nucleotides are TGTGCCAGCAGCCCGGGGACTAGCGGGAGGACCACAGATACGCAGTATTTT.

V gene TRBV6-6 combines with J gene TRBJ2-5; D is possibly TRBD2 (6 bases). The V end was cut by 5 bases, the J end by 2 bases, with 9 bases between. The germline V gene encodes CDR1 MNHNY and CDR2 SVGAGI (reference sequence). The CDR3 runs to 13 residues. In nucleotides, the CDR3 is TGTGCCAGCAGTCGCGGGGTACAAGAGACCCAGTACTTC. Amino acid sequence: CASSRGVQETQYF.

The rearrangement links TRBV13 to TRBJ2-5; D gene uncertain. Germline V gene sequence: CDR1 PRHDT, CDR2 FYEKMQ (reference sequence). The V and J ends lost 4 bases and 5 bases respectively, with 14 bases between them. The CDR3 covers 14 residues. The CDR3, as DNA: TGTGCCAGCAGCTCGCCGTCTAGGTCGGAGACCCAGTACTTC. Translated, it gives CASSSPSRSETQYF.

In regard to this clone: Other DNA sequences from this sample encode an identical CDR3 as well. In DNA form, the CDR3 reads TGCGCCAGCAGCCTCGGGGACAGGGACACAGATACGCAGTATTTT. It translates to CASSLGDRDTDTQYF. The chain has TRBV5-1 and TRBJ2-3; 9 bases line up with TRBD1. This CDR3 comprises 15 residues. Germline V gene data show CDR1 as SGHRS and CDR2 as YFSETQ. V lost 4 bases, J lost 2 bases, and 5 bases stayed unmatched.

In this sample, this clone turned up once. This sample also contains other DNA sequences that code for the same CDR3. The J gene is TRBJ2-3, the V gene TRBV7-9; D perhaps matches TRBD1 (6 bases). This CDR3 is built from 14 residues. Trimming cost V 0 bases and J 3 bases, with 7 bases left between them. Germline CDR1 is SEHNR and CDR2 is FQNEAQ (reference sequence). In DNA, the CDR3 is TGTGCCAGCAGCTTAGCGGGGGCGACAGATACGCAGTATTTT. This gives the protein CASSLAGATDTQYF.

As for this clone: The junction does not match germline at one end; this may be a read error. The chain uses TRBV6-6 and TRBJ1-3, with 7 positions matching TRBD1. Germline CDR1 MNHNY, CDR2 SVGAGI (reference sequence). The CDR3 totals 16 residues. CDR3 in amino acids: CAGSPPRQGFGNTIYF. The CDR3 nucleotides read TGTGCCGGCAGCCCCCCACGACAGGGTTTTGGAAACACCATATATTTT.

The chain joins TRBV4-1 to TRBJ2-1, with no clear D. The CDR3 totals 18 residues. V was cut by 4 bases and J by 0 bases, with 19 bases left in between. Germline V lookup: CDR1 MGHRA, CDR2 YSYEKL. The CDR3 protein is CASSPITSLVLSYNEQFF. The DNA for the CDR3 is TGCGCCAGCAGCCCAATTACGTCATTGGTGCTCTCCTACAATGAGCAGTTCTTC.